The next 31 T cell receptor beta chains were all read from a single sample in a study of CD8 T cells in Susac syndrome. Reverse transcription of roughly 0.45 to 1 ug RNA used random hexamers. TCRdb reanalysed the immunoSEQ multiplex PCR reads using MiXCR and keeps one entry per CDR3 protein. Among about 84,000 distinct CDR3 sequences listed, roughly 96% were seen once. Material: CD8+ T cells from PBMCs. The receptors originated from a human donor with Susac syndrome.

This chain links TRBV20-1 with TRBJ2-7; tentative D call: TRBD1 (5 bases). CDR1 and CDR2 from the germline V gene are DFQATT and SNEGSKA (reference sequence). Trimming took 3 bases from V and 6 from J, leaving 12 bases between them. This CDR3 is built from 12 residues. The chain's CDR3 is CSASAGKGEQYF. The CDR3 bases are TGCAGTGCTAGTGCAGGGAAGGGCGAGCAGTACTTC.

The chain links TRBV19 to TRBJ2-1; D perhaps matches TRBD2 (5 bases). V lost 6 bases and J 9 bases, leaving 6 bases between the germline ends. The CDR3 length is 10 residues. CDR1 and CDR2 from the germline V gene are LNHDA and SQIVND (reference sequence). CDR3 loop: CASSSGEQFF. In DNA form, the CDR3 reads TGTGCCAGTAGCAGCGGTGAGCAGTTCTTC.

The V and J genes are TRBV11-2 and TRBJ2-5; D is uncertain. V was pared by 4 bases and J by 5 bases, with 8 bases between. CDR1 and CDR2 (germline): SGHAT, FQNNGV. The CDR3 consists of 12 residues. CDR3 protein: CASSSSGETQYF. In DNA form, the CDR3 reads TGTGCCAGCAGCTCCTCCGGGGAGACCCAGTACTTC.

This chain joins TRBV7-9 and TRBJ2-5; TRBD2 matches 10 bases. Germline CDR1 and CDR2: SEHNR and FQNEAQ (reference sequence). The CDR3 length is 17 residues. Trimming at V came to 4 bases and at J to 4 bases, leaving 12 bases not matched to a gene. CDR3 sequence reads: CASSWGTLAGVRETQYF. The CDR3 DNA sequence: TGTGCCAGCAGCTGGGGAACCCTAGCGGGAGTTAGAGAGACCCAGTACTTC.

This sequence joins TRBV7-6 and TRBJ2-5; TRBD2 agrees at 7 bases. The CDR3 runs to 14 residues. The V gene end was trimmed by 3 bases and the J gene end by 5 bases; junction bases not matched to a gene: 6. The germline CDR1 and CDR2 sequences are SGHVS and FNYEAQ. CDR3 region: CASSFNLAEETQYF. In DNA form, the CDR3 reads TGTGCCAGCAGCTTTAACCTAGCGGAGGAGACCCAGTACTTC.

The V call is TRBV24-1, the J call TRBJ1-1; a possible D gene is TRBD1 (5 bases). Deletions cut 6 bases from V and 4 bases from J, with 8 bases between. Germline values: CDR1 KGHDR, CDR2 SFDVKD. The CDR3 contains 12 residues. CDR3 amino acids: CATSQGGTEAFF. The CDR3 region has the DNA TGTGCCACCAGTCAGGGTGGCACTGAAGCTTTCTTT.

The rearrangement links TRBV28 to TRBJ2-1; 9 bases are shared with TRBD2. Trimming removed 3 bases from V and 0 bases from J; junction bases left unmatched: 9. The CDR3 runs to 18 residues. The germline gives CDR1 MDHEN, CDR2 SYDVKM. The CDR3 region is CASSLGVTSGRSYNEQFF. The CDR3 DNA sequence: TGTGCCAGCAGTTTGGGCGTGACTAGCGGCCGCTCCTACAATGAGCAGTTCTTC.

The rearrangement joins TRBV9 to TRBJ2-5; TRBD1 is a possible D gene (6 bases). Germline lookup yields CDR1 SGDLS and CDR2 YYNGEE. V lost 0 bases to trimming and J lost 4 bases, with 10 bases between them. The CDR3 totals 14 residues. DNA of the CDR3: TGTGCCAGCAGCGTAGCAGGGGAAGGAGAGACCCAGTACTTC. Protein product: CASSVAGEGETQYF.

The rearrangement joins TRBV28 to TRBJ2-5; D could derive from TRBD1 or TRBD2 (6 bases each). This CDR3 comprises 15 residues. Trimming took 3 bases from V and 4 from J, leaving 15 bases between them. CDR1 and CDR2 from the germline V gene are MDHEN and SYDVKM. The CDR3 loop is CASSFGRDIGETQYF. CDR3 DNA sequence: TGTGCCAGCAGTTTCGGGCGGGACATCGGAGAGACCCAGTACTTC.

The chain employs TRBV27 and TRBJ1-3; possibly TRBD1 for D (5 bases). CDR1 and CDR2 (germline): MNHEY, SMNVEV (reference sequence). V lost 2 bases to trimming and J lost 2 bases, with 10 bases between them. The CDR3 extends over 15 amino acids. The CDR3 bases are TGTGCCAGCAGTTTAACAGCGGGGCCTGGAAACACCATATATTTT. It yields the protein CASSLTAGPGNTIYF.

The rearrangement uses TRBV28 and TRBJ2-7, with 7 bases that match TRBD2. The V and J ends lost 6 bases and 3 bases, in that order; junction bases with no gene match: 5. The germline gives CDR1 MDHEN, CDR2 SYDVKM. The CDR3 has 13 residues. CDR3 DNA: TGTGCCAGCAGCGTCGGGGGGAACTACGAGCAGTACTTC. It translates to CASSVGGNYEQYF.

The gene calls are TRBV9 and TRBJ2-7; 13 bases map to TRBD2. The CDR3 runs 15 residues. Germline values: CDR1 SGDLS, CDR2 YYNGEE. With 3 bases clipped from V and 5 bases from J, the junction kept 5 bases outside the gene matches. The CDR3 sequence: CASSGTSGRANEQYF. CDR3 sequence (DNA): TGTGCCAGCAGCGGGACTAGCGGGAGAGCCAACGAGCAGTACTTC.

The chain combines TRBV7-8 with TRBJ2-5; TRBD2 matches at 7 bases. With V trimmed by 1 base and J by 5 bases, 13 bases remained unmatched. The germline CDR1 and CDR2 sequences are SGHVS and FQNEAQ. The CDR3 has 17 residues. CDR3 in amino acids: CASSLGLWGRALETQYF. Here the CDR3 DNA reads TGTGCCAGCAGCTTAGGTCTTTGGGGGAGGGCGTTGGAGACCCAGTACTTC.

The chain couples TRBV6-4 to TRBJ2-1; D gene uncertain. CDR3 length equals 12 residues. Germline V gene lookup returns CDR1 MRHNA and CDR2 SNTAGT. V shed 2 bases and J shed 6 bases, with 5 bases lying between them. CDR3: CASSDGVNEQFF. For the CDR3, the DNA is TGTGCCAGCAGTGACGGGGTCAATGAGCAGTTCTTC.

J is TRBJ1-6 and V is TRBV25-1, with 7 bases that match TRBD1. This CDR3 is 13 amino acids long. With 3 bases clipped from V and 8 bases from J, the junction kept 1 base outside the gene matches. Germline assignment: CDR1 MGHDK and CDR2 SYGVNS. CDR3 sequence reads: CASSDRGYSPLHF. In nucleotides, the CDR3 is TGTGCCAGCAGTGACAGGGGGTATTCACCCCTCCACTTT.

This chain links TRBV9 with TRBJ2-1; D is ambiguous. The CDR3 sequence is 13 residues long. The ends were cut back, 0 bases at V and 4 bases at J, with 5 bases in the middle. Germline CDR1 is SGDLS and CDR2 is YYNGEE. The CDR3 DNA is TGTGCCAGCAGCGTAGGTATGTACAATGAGCAGTTCTTC. Residues: CASSVGMYNEQFF.

V is TRBV4-1 and J is TRBJ1-1; the D is unclear. Germline V CDR1 and CDR2: MGHRA, YSYEKL. V was shortened by 0 bases and J by 5 bases, with 4 bases between the two germline ends. CDR3 length: 12 residues. The CDR3 sequence is CASSQDYTEAFF. The CDR3 bases are TGCGCCAGCAGCCAAGATTATACTGAAGCTTTCTTT.

The CDR3 nucleotides are TGCGCCAGCAGCCAAGAGACGGGAGCGGGGAATTCACCCCTCCACTTT. Its translation: CASSQETGAGNSPLHF. V gene TRBV4-3 combines with J gene TRBJ1-6, with D hard to call. Trimming removed 0 bases at V and 7 bases at J, with 13 bases between. The CDR3 covers 16 residues. Germline CDR1 LGHNA, CDR2 YSLEER.

V usage is TRBV7-8 and J usage is TRBJ2-3, with D possibly matching TRBD1 (6 bases). Germline V CDR1 and CDR2: SGHVS, FQNEAQ. CDR3 length: 15 amino acids. Trimming took off 5 bases at V and 2 bases at J, with 14 bases between the two ends. The DNA of the CDR3 is TGTGCCAGCAGCGAGTGGGACACCCCCACAGATACGCAGTATTTT. As protein: CASSEWDTPTDTQYF.

This sequence joins TRBV28 and TRBJ1-2, with D unresolved. This CDR3 has 14 residues. V was shortened by 2 bases and J by 5 bases, with 12 bases between the two germline ends. CDR1 is MDHEN and CDR2 is SYDVKM in the germline V gene. The CDR3 here is CASSLSSWVYGYTF. The CDR3 DNA reads as TGTGCCAGCAGTTTAAGTTCGTGGGTGTATGGCTACACCTTC.

This chain connects TRBV9 to TRBJ2-5; D gene unclear. Looked up from germline, CDR1 is SGDLS and CDR2 is YYNGEE. This CDR3 comprises 15 residues. The V end lost 0 bases, the J end lost 2 bases, and 11 bases lay between the germline ends. The CDR3 DNA is TGTGCCAGCAGCGTAGGTGAAGCGTCACAAGAGACCCAGTACTTC. Its translation is CASSVGEASQETQYF.

This chain joins TRBV3-1 and TRBJ2-3, with 9 bases aligning to TRBD2. V shed 2 bases, J shed 1 base, and the junction held 1 base outside the gene matches. This CDR3 is 15 amino acids long. CDR1 and CDR2 from the germline V gene are LGHDT and YNNKEL (reference sequence). CDR3 loop: CASSQRGRGTDTQYF. DNA for the CDR3: TGTGCCAGCAGCCAACGCGGGAGGGGCACAGATACGCAGTATTTT.

The J gene is TRBJ2-7, the V gene TRBV15, with D unresolved. V shed 0 bases and J shed 5 bases, with 2 bases lying between them. The CDR3 length is 11 residues. The germline gives CDR1 LNHNV, CDR2 YYDKDF (reference sequence). The CDR3 DNA is TGTGCCACCAGCAGAGAACACGAGCAGTACTTC. This codes for CATSREHEQYF.

V and J are TRBV7-9 and TRBJ2-3, with TRBD2 matching 7 bases. Losses at the gene ends were 5 bases for V and 5 bases for J; bases not matched to a gene: 13. Germline assignment: CDR1 SEHNR and CDR2 FQNEAQ (reference sequence). The length of the CDR3 is 16 residues. CDR3 bases: TGTGCCAGCAGCCCACCCGGGCTAGCGGAAGTAGATACGCAGTATTTT. The encoded protein is CASSPPGLAEVDTQYF.

This sequence joins TRBV7-6 and TRBJ1-1, with TRBD1 as a possible D gene (5 bases). This CDR3 has 13 residues. Germline CDR1 and CDR2: SGHVS and FNYEAQ. Trimming took off 5 bases at V and 7 bases at J, with 14 bases between the two ends. The chain's CDR3 is CASSPGTEIEAFF. The CDR3, as DNA: TGTGCCAGCAGCCCCGGGACCGAGATTGAAGCTTTCTTT.

The chain has TRBV6-4 and TRBJ2-2, with 7 positions matching TRBD2. The CDR3 contains 14 residues. The germline V gene has CDR1 MRHNA and CDR2 SNTAGT. Germline trimming cut 2 bases from V and 3 bases from J; bases unmatched to any gene: 0. The CDR3 bases are TGTGCCAGCAGTGACGGGGGGGACACCGGGGAGCTGTTTTTT. Protein sequence: CASSDGGDTGELFF.

This chain connects TRBV25-1 to TRBJ2-7, with D perhaps TRBD1 (6 bases). The CDR3 covers 13 residues. From germline, CDR1 is MGHDK and CDR2 SYGVNS. V lost 7 bases and J 5 bases, leaving 15 bases between the germline ends. This chain's CDR3 is CASTSWGLDEQYF. DNA for the CDR3: TGTGCCAGCACCTCCTGGGGGCTTGACGAGCAGTACTTC.

This clonotype is a singleton in its sample. The J gene is TRBJ2-2, the V gene TRBV29-1; 10 bases are shared with TRBD2. Germline loops: CDR1 SQVTM, CDR2 ANQGSEA. The CDR3 is 14 amino acids. V lost 4 bases to trimming and J lost 6 bases; unmatched junction nucleotides: 5. CDR3 region: CSVVLAGVSGELFF. In DNA form, the CDR3 reads TGCAGCGTTGTTCTAGCGGGAGTTTCCGGGGAGCTGTTTTTT.

The chain carries TRBV12-3 or TRBV12-4 and TRBJ2-1; D is uncertain. The CDR3 consists of 13 residues. The V end was cut by 8 bases, the J end by 5 bases, with 13 bases between. The DNA for the CDR3 is TGTGCCAGCCGGATTTTGTTCAACAATGAGCAGTTCTTC. Encoded protein: CASRILFNNEQFF.

The chain combines TRBV7-9 with TRBJ2-7; D ambiguous. Germline V gives CDR1 SEHNR, CDR2 FQNEAQ (reference sequence). This CDR3 is built from 14 residues. The V gene lost 1 base and the J gene lost 3 bases, with 10 bases spanning the gap. The chain's CDR3 is CASSLGIGDYEQYF. For the CDR3, the DNA is TGTGCCAGCAGCTTAGGTATCGGTGACTACGAGCAGTACTTC.

The chain carries TRBV19 and TRBJ1-1; D uncertain. CDR1 is LNHDA, CDR2 SQIVND, per germline (reference sequence). Trimming stripped 3 bases from V and 4 bases from J, with 12 bases between. CDR3 length equals 14 residues. CDR3: CASSIIAAGTEAFF. Written as DNA, the CDR3 is TGTGCCAGTAGTATTATAGCGGCAGGCACTGAAGCTTTCTTT.